This T cell receptor beta chain is from a study of beta chain features in type 1 diabetes. Study findings and constraints: The study found moderately but significantly shorter TCRB CDR3s in all four CD4+ subsets of Type 1 diabetes patients. Small HLA sub-analyses could not settle whether HLA shapes TCRB rearrangement.

Heparinised blood was drawn once per donor, averaging roughly 110 mL. Worth noting for this clone: Its specificity is not known.

The CDR3 sequence is 15 residues long. CDR1 MDHEN and CDR2 SYDVKM come from the germline V gene. The trim removed 3 bases at V and 4 bases at J, leaving 6 bases unmatched. The authors reverse transcribed all of the isolated RNA, so sequencing captured expressed TCRB transcripts. The protocol was immunoSEQ multiplex PCR, while the TCRdb copy is restricted to in-frame clones and leaves out a portion. The table shows fewer than 350,000 clones, with around 16% occurring only once. The specimen was naive CD4+ T cells from blood. The V call is TRBV28, the J call TRBJ2-7, with 10 bases fitting TRBD1. This sequence was found in a man aged 18 to 30 with type 1 diabetes. The CDR3 loop reads CASSLLGQGLYEQYF. Here the CDR3 DNA reads TGTGCCAGCAGTTTGTTGGGACAGGGGTTGTACGAGCAGTACTTC.